The next 30 T cell receptor beta chains were all read from a single sample in a study of shared clonotypes between healthy human individuals. Only in-frame clones appear in the TCRdb table, and some are missing; sequencing was by immunoSEQ multiplex PCR. Here the sample spans around 750,000 clones, around two thirds being singletons. The sequenced material came from memory CD4+ T cells sorted from blood. This sample's subset: CD45RA-negative fraction. The source of these receptors is a woman aged 30 to 39 in good health.

The rearrangement joins TRBV4-1 to TRBJ1-2; 9 positions match TRBD1. CDR3 length: 15 amino acids. In germline, CDR1 is MGHRA, CDR2 YSYEKL. J gave up 5 bases and V 3 bases, and 7 bases lay outside the gene matches. CDR3 DNA sequence: TGCGCCAGCAGCCATGAGGGGACAGGGCAATATGGCTACACCTTC. Protein: CASSHEGTGQYGYTF.

A word on this clone: Other nucleotide sequences in the sample specify the same CDR3. J is TRBJ2-4 and V is TRBV2, with 11 bases aligning to TRBD2. Germline V lookup: CDR1 SNHLY, CDR2 FYNNEI. The CDR3 runs 16 residues. V gave up 1 base and J gave up 1 base; unmatched junction bases: 0. CDR3 DNA sequence: TGTGCCAGCAGTGAAGGACTAGCGGGGGCCAAAAACATTCAGTACTTC. This codes for CASSEGLAGAKNIQYF.

This clone has only a few counts. The chain couples TRBV2 to TRBJ1-5, with 8 positions matching TRBD1. V lost 5 bases and J lost 3; bases outside the gene matches: 6. The CDR3 is 15 amino acids. Per the germline V gene, CDR1 is SNHLY and CDR2 is FYNNEI. The chain's CDR3 is CASSRTGQNNQPQHF. The CDR3 coding sequence is TGTGCCAGCAGTAGGACAGGGCAGAACAATCAGCCCCAGCATTTT.

This chain joins TRBV27 and TRBJ2-7; D possibly corresponds to TRBD2 (5 bases). Trimming shortened V by 4 bases and J by 0 bases, and 16 bases separated the two germline ends. Germline CDR1 and CDR2: MNHEY and SMNVEV (reference sequence). This CDR3 region has 16 residues. In nucleotides, the CDR3 is TGTGCCAGCAGTTCCGTCCTAGGGAGAAGCTCCTACGAGCAGTACTTC. Amino acid sequence: CASSSVLGRSSYEQYF.

V and J are TRBV28 and TRBJ1-2, with 8 bases lining up with TRBD1. This CDR3 is 13 amino acids long. Trimming took 6 bases from V and 4 from J; bases not matched to a gene: 4. Germline V gene data show CDR1 as MDHEN and CDR2 as SYDVKM. The CDR3 nucleotides read TGTGCCAGCAGGCCGGGACAGGTCTATGGCTACACCTTC. Amino acid sequence: CASRPGQVYGYTF.

V and J are TRBV1 and TRBJ2-7; the table's D call, TRBD2, was not checked against the DNA. TRBV1 is reported as a pseudogene. The CDR3 runs to 16 residues. The CDR3: CTSSQDSLAGANEQYF. CDR3 sequence (DNA): TGCACCAGCAGCCAAGATAGCCTAGCGGGAGCAAACGAGCAGTACTTC.

The J gene is TRBJ1-2, the V gene TRBV28, with D perhaps matching TRBD1 (5 bases). Trimming took off 2 bases at V and 7 bases at J, with 17 bases between the two ends. This CDR3 region has 15 residues. Germline CDR1 is MDHEN and CDR2 is SYDVKM. The CDR3 region is CASSLSQARRGGYTF. As DNA, the CDR3 is TGTGCCAGCAGTTTAAGCCAGGCGAGAAGGGGTGGCTACACCTTC.

V usage is TRBV4-1 and J usage is TRBJ1-2; weak D call: TRBD1 (5 bases). V was cut by 4 bases and J by 3 bases, with 12 bases left in between. Germline V CDR1 and CDR2: MGHRA, YSYEKL. The CDR3 is 14 amino acids. The CDR3 here is CASSPTGTYYGYTF. In DNA form, the CDR3 reads TGCGCCAGCAGCCCCACCGGGACGTACTATGGCTACACCTTC.

The chain carries TRBV9 and TRBJ2-1, with D perhaps matching TRBD1 (5 bases). Trimming took off 0 bases at V and 4 bases at J, with 14 bases between the two ends. Germline V gives CDR1 SGDLS, CDR2 YYNGEE. The CDR3 has 16 residues. CDR3 nucleotide sequence: TGTGCCAGCAGCGTAGAAGGTAGGGGTGGGTACAATGAGCAGTTCTTC. Translation gives CASSVEGRGGYNEQFF.

The chain links TRBV11-2 to TRBJ2-3, with 8 bases fitting TRBD2. CDR1 SGHAT and CDR2 FQNNGV come from the germline V gene. The CDR3 has 17 amino acids. Trimming removed 5 bases from V and 1 base from J; junction bases left unmatched: 11. The CDR3 DNA is TGTGCCAGCAGCGCGTCCCAAGTAGCGGGGCGCACAGATACGCAGTATTTT. Its translation is CASSASQVAGRTDTQYF.

This chain connects TRBV28 to TRBJ2-1, with a weak D call TRBD1 (6 bases). Looked up from germline, CDR1 is MDHEN and CDR2 is SYDVKM. V lost 2 bases, J lost 5 bases, and 16 bases lay in between. The CDR3 runs to 16 residues. CDR3 nucleotides: TGTGCCAGCAGTTTAGCAGGGGCTCAATTCCACAATGAGCAGTTCTTC. Protein sequence: CASSLAGAQFHNEQFF. The full variable domain, in which reference TRBV28 and TRBJ2-1 provide the parts outside the CDR3, is DVKVTQSSRYLVKRTGEKVFLECVQDMDHENMFWYRQDPGLGLRLIYFSYDVKMKEKGDIPEGYSVSREKKERFSLILESASTNQTSMYLCASSLAGAQFHNEQFFGPGTRLTVL.

This clone occurred once. V gene TRBV6-1 combines with J gene TRBJ1-2; 7 nucleotides agree with TRBD1. Per the germline V gene, CDR1 is MNHNS and CDR2 is SASEGT. This CDR3 spans 16 amino acids. Trimming removed 2 bases from V and 4 bases from J; junction bases left unmatched: 10. Here the CDR3 reads CASSERSGTASYGYTF. CDR3 in DNA: TGTGCCAGCAGTGAACGTTCCGGGACAGCCTCCTATGGCTACACCTTC.

V gene TRBV19 combines with J gene TRBJ2-3; D gene ambiguous. Trimming took off 1 base at V and 2 bases at J, with 10 bases between the two ends. The CDR3 is 15 amino acids. In germline, CDR1 is LNHDA, CDR2 SQIVND (reference sequence). CDR3 in amino acids: CASSIVSLPTDTQYF. The CDR3 nucleotides read TGTGCCAGTAGTATAGTGTCGCTGCCCACAGATACGCAGTATTTT.

This clone came up once. The chain recombines TRBV19 with TRBJ1-2; no clear D. The length of the CDR3 is 15 residues. CDR1 LNHDA and CDR2 SQIVND come from the germline V gene (reference sequence). V was pared by 9 bases and J by 5 bases, with 22 bases between. Written as DNA, the CDR3 is TGTGCCAGCACCAGCACCGGGAGTAGCGCTTATGGCTACACCTTC. Protein product: CASTSTGSSAYGYTF.

The chain couples TRBV28 to TRBJ2-2; D gene ambiguous. The CDR3 length is 16 residues. CDR1 and CDR2 from the germline V gene are MDHEN and SYDVKM. V was pared by 7 bases and J by 0 bases, with 15 bases between. For the CDR3, the DNA is TGTGCCAGCAATAACCCCACAAGGGCGAACACCGGGGAGCTGTTTTTT. Protein: CASNNPTRANTGELFF.

The V gene is TRBV7-9, the J gene TRBJ2-3; the D is unclear. The CDR3 runs to 12 residues. V was clipped by 2 bases and J by 7 bases, with 7 bases between them. The germline V gene encodes CDR1 SEHNR and CDR2 FQNEAQ (reference sequence). The CDR3 nucleotides read TGTGCCAGCAGCTTATATTTGTATACGCAGTATTTT. Encoded protein: CASSLYLYTQYF.

As regards this clone: Other DNA variants within this sample encode the same CDR3. The J gene is TRBJ1-5, the V gene TRBV28; D call uncertain. Looked up from germline, CDR1 is MDHEN and CDR2 is SYDVKM. The CDR3 runs 13 residues. With 5 bases removed from V and 4 bases from J, the gap between germline ends came to 9 bases. The CDR3 here is CASSRPPNQPQHF. The CDR3 DNA reads as TGTGCCAGCAGTCGGCCCCCGAATCAGCCCCAGCATTTT.

Notes on this clone: This specimen includes other DNA sequences encoding the same CDR3. This rearrangement joins TRBV11-3 to TRBJ2-7, with a tentative D call TRBD2 (6 bases). Germline-derived CDR1 and CDR2 are SGHNT and YENEEA. The V and J ends lost 1 base and 0 bases respectively, with 7 bases between them. This CDR3 comprises 14 residues. Written as DNA, the CDR3 is TGTGCCAGCAGCTTAGGCGGGAACTCCTACGAGCAGTACTTC. Its translation is CASSLGGNSYEQYF.

The genes are TRBV9 and TRBJ2-1; 8 bases map to TRBD2. This CDR3 has 17 amino acids. The germline V gene has CDR1 SGDLS and CDR2 YYNGEE. With V trimmed by 3 bases and J by 8 bases, 16 bases remained unmatched. The CDR3 nucleotides are TGTGCCAGCAGCGCCCAACTAGCGGAGTCTACAAGGCATGAGCAGTTCTTC. It translates to CASSAQLAESTRHEQFF.

V usage is TRBV27 and J usage is TRBJ2-1; D is undetermined. Looked up from germline, CDR1 is MNHEY and CDR2 is SMNVEV (reference sequence). Trimming pared 2 bases from V and 4 bases from J, leaving 6 bases between. The CDR3 sequence is 13 residues long. The CDR3 here is CASSLLEYNEQFF. Here the CDR3 DNA reads TGTGCCAGCAGTTTACTAGAATACAATGAGCAGTTCTTC.

The chain joins TRBV29-1 to TRBJ2-4; D is perhaps TRBD1 (5 bases). This CDR3 is built from 13 residues. Trimming stripped 2 bases from V and 7 bases from J, with 12 bases between. CDR1 and CDR2 from the germline V gene are SQVTM and ANQGSEA. The DNA of the CDR3 is TGCAGCGTTGAATGGGTAGGGGCGAACATTCAGTACTTC. Its translation is CSVEWVGANIQYF.

V is TRBV27 and J is TRBJ1-5; a possible D gene is TRBD1 (5 bases). The CDR3 runs to 14 residues. CDR1 and CDR2 from the germline V gene are MNHEY and SMNVEV (reference sequence). Between the trimmed V and J ends, which lost 2 bases and 4 bases, there was a span of 9 bases. CDR3: CASSLEYRNQPQHF. The CDR3 DNA reads TGTGCCAGCAGTTTAGAGTACAGGAATCAGCCCCAGCATTTT.

The CDR3 reads CASSMTGVSNQPQHF. The CDR3 DNA reads TGTGCCAGTAGTATGACGGGGGTTAGCAATCAGCCCCAGCATTTT. The V and J genes are TRBV19 and TRBJ1-5; D perhaps matches TRBD1 (5 bases). The V gene's germline CDR1 is LNHDA and CDR2 SQIVND (reference sequence). The CDR3 has 15 amino acids. Trimming took off 3 bases at V and 0 bases at J, with 9 bases between the two ends.

The chain combines TRBV4-2 with TRBJ2-3; 9 bases map to TRBD2. Germline V gene sequence: CDR1 LGHNA, CDR2 YNFKEQ. Trimming at V came to 1 base and at J to 2 bases, leaving 7 bases not matched to a gene. The CDR3 spans 17 residues. The CDR3 loop is CASSQGAGGPATDTQYF. The CDR3 DNA reads as TGTGCCAGCAGCCAAGGCGCGGGAGGGCCGGCCACAGATACGCAGTATTTT.

The gene calls are TRBV2 and TRBJ1-2, with D possibly TRBD1 on 6 matching bases. V lost 2 bases and J lost 7, with 14 bases in between. The CDR3 extends over 14 amino acids. CDR1 is SNHLY, CDR2 FYNNEI, per germline. This chain's CDR3 is CASSELGGVGGYTF. Written as DNA, the CDR3 is TGTGCCAGCAGTGAATTGGGGGGCGTTGGTGGCTACACCTTC.

This clone was observed a few times. This rearrangement joins TRBV30 to TRBJ2-7; the D is unclear. The CDR3 has 9 residues. Trimming shortened V by 4 bases and J by 6 bases, and 4 bases separated the two germline ends. Germline CDR1 reads GTSNPN; CDR2 reads SVGIG (reference sequence). The CDR3 DNA is TGTGCCTGGATATTCGAGCAGTACTTC. It translates to CAWIFEQYF.

The chain joins TRBV6-5 to TRBJ2-1; possibly TRBD2 for D (5 bases). CDR1 is MNHEY, CDR2 SVGAGI, per germline. V lost 6 bases and J lost 10, with 16 bases in between. The CDR3 is 13 residues long. The CDR3 bases are TGTGCCAGCAGGGCTGGACTGGGGATGGAGCAGTTCTTC. Its translation: CASRAGLGMEQFF.

The genes are TRBV28 and TRBJ2-1, with no clear D. Germline V gene sequence: CDR1 MDHEN, CDR2 SYDVKM. The CDR3 length is 15 residues. V was shortened by 6 bases and J by 8 bases, with 20 bases between the two germline ends. In nucleotides, the CDR3 is TGTGCCAGCAGCCCCCTCGGGTTTGCGGTCGATGAGCAGTTCTTC. Protein product: CASSPLGFAVDEQFF.

This chain connects TRBV28 to TRBJ2-2, with D perhaps matching TRBD2 (6 bases). Trimming shortened V by 9 bases and J by 7 bases, and 12 bases separated the two germline ends. Looked up from germline, CDR1 is MDHEN and CDR2 is SYDVKM. This CDR3 is 12 amino acids long. CDR3 region: CASGGAVGELFF. The CDR3 coding sequence is TGTGCCAGTGGAGGGGCGGTCGGGGAGCTGTTTTTT. Full variable domain (outside the CDR3, taken from reference TRBV28 and TRBJ2-2): DVKVTQSSRYLVKRTGEKVFLECVQDMDHENMFWYRQDPGLGLRLIYFSYDVKMKEKGDIPEGYSVSREKKERFSLILESASTNQTSMYLCASGGAVGELFFGEGSRLTVL.

The count of this clone is one. CDR3 nucleotide sequence: TGCAGCGCCGGGTATAATGAAAAACTGTTTTTT. Its translation is CSAGYNEKLFF. The chain carries TRBV29-1 and TRBJ1-4; D not resolved. This CDR3 contains 11 residues. The V end was cut by 7 bases, the J end by 4 bases, with 7 bases between. Germline lookup yields CDR1 SQVTM and CDR2 ANQGSEA.